A selection of T cell receptor beta chains follows, all from one sample in a study of blood T cells in healthy people across ages. TCRdb fed the 5' RACE reads into MiXCR, producing one record per CDR3 protein. The table records 1.5 million to 2 million distinct CDR3 sequences, about 32% of them present only once. Sequencing was performed on blood. These receptors all come from a woman in her 30s in good health. CDR3s include the opening cysteine and the closing phenylalanine or tryptophan. The D gene is left open where the match is weak. Clone size appears in some rows only: once, few, many, or a class for an expanded clone.

clone_size,j_call,v_call,d_call,cdr3_nt,cdr3_aa
.,TRBJ2-1,TRBV6-1,TRBD2,TGTGCCAGCACCAACCCGGGGGGGATGCATGAGCAGTTCTTC,CASTNPGGMHEQFF
.,TRBJ2-2,TRBV5-4,TRBD2,TGTGCCAGCAGCCATGGACTAGCGGCTACCGGGGAGCTGTTTTTT,CASSHGLAATGELFF
.,TRBJ1-1,TRBV11-1,.,TGTGCCAGCAGCTTTCGCAGGGCGGGTAAGGTCGGACACACTGAAGCTTTCTTT,CASSFRRAGKVGHTEAFF
.,TRBJ1-2,TRBV4-1,.,TGCGCCAGCGGCCAAGGTCCCTGGGACTATGGCTACACCTTC,CASGQGPWDYGYTF
.,TRBJ1-1,TRBV6-1,TRBD1,TGTGCCGGCAGAGTAGGACAGGGGTACACTGAAGCTTTCTTT,CAGRVGQGYTEAFF
few,TRBJ2-1,TRBV20-1,.,TGCAGTGCTAGTGTCGGAGGGGTAAGCAATGAGCAGTTCTTC,CSASVGGVSNEQFF
many,TRBJ2-1,TRBV29-1,TRBD2,TGCAGCGTTTATCCGAGCGGGGGGCCTTACAATGAGCAGTTCTTC,CSVYPSGGPYNEQFF
many,TRBJ2-1,TRBV20-1,TRBD2,TGCAGTGCTTGGGAGGGAGGGGATGAGCAGTTCTTC,CSAWEGGDEQFF
.,TRBJ2-7,TRBV29-1,.,TGCAGCGTTGAAAAGGGGATCACCTACGAGCAGTACTTC,CSVEKGITYEQYF
few,TRBJ2-5,TRBV6-1,TRBD2,TGTGCCAGCAGTGAAGCTTTCACTAGCGGGAGGGCCGATTGGGAAGAGACCCAGTACTTC,CASSEAFTSGRADWEETQYF
few,TRBJ2-7,TRBV7-9,TRBD2,TGTGCCAGCAGCTTTGGGGGGGAGGGTCCCGCCTACGAGCAGTACTTC,CASSFGGEGPAYEQYF
few,TRBJ2-5,TRBV29-1,.,TGCAGCGTTGGATTGGGATCTGGGGCGGAGACCCAGTACTTC,CSVGLGSGAETQYF
.,TRBJ2-2,TRBV20-1,TRBD2,TGCAGTGCCCCCCGGGCGGGAGGGCCGATCGGGGAGCTGTTTTTT,CSAPRAGGPIGELFF
.,TRBJ2-1,TRBV20-1,TRBD2,TGCAGTGCTAGAGGCCTAGCGGGGGACCTGAGCTCCTACAATGAGCAGTTCTTC,CSARGLAGDLSSYNEQFF
few,TRBJ1-6,TRBV7-2,TRBD1,TGTGCCAGCAGACTCATGGGACAGGGGAATTCACCCCTCCACTTT,CASRLMGQGNSPLHF
.,TRBJ2-1,TRBV20-1,TRBD2,TGCAGTCCTCAATGGACTAGCGGGAGGACCTACAATGAGCAGTTCTTC,CSPQWTSGRTYNEQFF
.,TRBJ2-3,TRBV10-3,.,TGTGCCATCAGTCAAGACGGGGTGGGAAATACGCAGTATTTT,CAISQDGVGNTQYF
few,TRBJ1-1,TRBV6-2/TRBV6-3,TRBD1,TGTGCCAGCGGTTACCCGCCGGGACAGGGGGCGATTGGAGCTTTCTTT,CASGYPPGQGAIGAFF
.,TRBJ2-7,TRBV10-2,.,TGCGCCAGCAGTGAGGGGGTGGGGACCGCGCTCTACGAGCAGTACTTC,CASSEGVGTALYEQYF
.,TRBJ2-4,TRBV7-9,.,TGTGCCAGCAGCACGCAGTGGGGGGACAAAAACGTTCAGTACTTC,CASSTQWGDKNVQYF
few,TRBJ2-1,TRBV7-8,.,TGTGCCAGCAGCTCCTCATCGGGGCCGCAGGGAAATGAGCAGTTCTTC,CASSSSSGPQGNEQFF
.,TRBJ2-3,TRBV5-1,.,TGCGCCAGCAGTTTCCTAGGGGGGGGGAGTCGCACAGATACGCAGTATTTT,CASSFLGGGSRTDTQYF
.,TRBJ2-2,TRBV30,.,TGTGCCTGGAGTACCCAATCGAACACCGGGGAGCTGTTTTTT,CAWSTQSNTGELFF
few,TRBJ1-4,TRBV5-6,TRBD1,TGTGCCAGCAGCTATGGGACAGGGAGTGAAAAACTGTTTTTT,CASSYGTGSEKLFF
.,TRBJ2-7,TRBV3-1,.,TGTGCCAGCAGCCAAGGTAGCCGGTCGGGTGAGCAGTACTTC,CASSQGSRSGEQYF
few,TRBJ2-3,TRBV5-6,TRBD2,TGTGCCAGCAGCTTTAGCGGGAGGCCATCAGATACGCAGTATTTT,CASSFSGRPSDTQYF
few,TRBJ2-7,TRBV2,TRBD2,TGTGCCAGCAGTGGCGGAACGGGGGGGCCCCACGAGCAGTACTTC,CASSGGTGGPHEQYF
.,TRBJ2-3,TRBV15,.,TGTGCCACCAGCAGAGTGTCGGTTTCAGATACGCAGTATTTT,CATSRVSVSDTQYF
few,TRBJ2-1,TRBV20-1,TRBD1,TGCAGTGTCGCATTTCTAGAAACAGGGGGAAACAATGAGCAGTTCTTC,CSVAFLETGGNNEQFF
.,TRBJ1-4,TRBV28,.,TGTGCCAGTACAGGGATTAATGAAAAACTGTTTTTT,CASTGINEKLFF
.,TRBJ2-5,TRBV20-1,.,TGCAGTGCCACGGACGGGAAACAAGAGACCCAGTACTTC,CSATDGKQETQYF
.,TRBJ2-7,TRBV10-3,TRBD1,TGTGCCACCGCCAGGACGGGACAGACGGACGAGCAGTACTTC,CATARTGQTDEQYF
.,TRBJ2-1,TRBV5-1,TRBD1,TGCGCCAGCAGCCACGGACAGGGGAAGAGAAATGAGCAGTTCTTC,CASSHGQGKRNEQFF
.,TRBJ2-3,TRBV10-3,.,TGTGCCATCAGTGGGGGCAGGGACAACTGGAATACGCAGTATTTT,CAISGGRDNWNTQYF
.,TRBJ2-5,TRBV20-1,TRBD2,TGCAGTGCTAGAGGGGGACTAGCGGGTCAAGAGACCCAGTACTTC,CSARGGLAGQETQYF
few,TRBJ2-7,TRBV6-5,.,TGTGCCAGCAGTTACGAGTGGACTGGACCCTACGAGCAGTACTTC,CASSYEWTGPYEQYF
.,TRBJ2-3,TRBV20-1,TRBD2,TGCAGTGCTAGGGTGCTAGCGGAGAGCACAGATACGCAGTATTTT,CSARVLAESTDTQYF
once,TRBJ1-6,TRBV9,.,TGTGCCAGCAGCGTAACCCCAAGCGCTTCACCCCTCCACTTT,CASSVTPSASPLHF
few,TRBJ1-4,TRBV28,.,TGTGCCAGCAGCGGCCCGGGAGCTAATGAAAAACTGTTTTTT,CASSGPGANEKLFF
.,TRBJ2-7,TRBV18,TRBD1,TGTGCCAGCTCAGTAGGACAGGGAAGAACCTACGAGCAGTACTTC,CASSVGQGRTYEQYF
few,TRBJ2-7,TRBV20-1,.,TGCAGCGACTGCAGGGCCGCCTACGAGCAGTACTTC,CSDCRAAYEQYF
.,TRBJ2-5,TRBV10-3,.,TGTGCCATCAGCGGGACAATTGAGGAGACCCAGTACTTC,CAISGTIEETQYF
many,TRBJ2-7,TRBV5-1,.,TGCGCCAGCAGCTTGGGCAGCCTAACGGACGAGCAGTACTTC,CASSLGSLTDEQYF
.,TRBJ2-3,TRBV5-6,TRBD1,TGTGCCAGCAGCTTGGGTACAGGGGGCGTCGAAGATACGCAGTATTTT,CASSLGTGGVEDTQYF
.,TRBJ2-1,TRBV6-1,.,TGTGCCAGCAGTGTTACAGACAATGATCGGTTCTTC,CASSVTDNDRFF
.,TRBJ2-7,TRBV5-1,.,TGCGCCAGCAGGCTCGGGACAACCGACTCCTACGAGCAGTACTTC,CASRLGTTDSYEQYF
.,TRBJ2-7,TRBV11-2,.,TGTGCCAGCAGCTTAGGGGGGGGGCGTGGAATCGACGAGCAGTACTTC,CASSLGGGRGIDEQYF
.,TRBJ2-3,TRBV5-4,TRBD2,TGTGCCAGCAGCCCCATAGCGGGGAACACAGATACGCAGTATTTT,CASSPIAGNTDTQYF
.,TRBJ2-1,TRBV27,TRBD2,TGTGCCAGCAGTCAACCGGGACTAGCGGGAGCCAATGAGCAGTTCTTC,CASSQPGLAGANEQFF
few,TRBJ2-5,TRBV6-5,TRBD1,TGTGCCAGCAGTTACTTTTCCCCTAGGACAGGGAGGAAGACCCAGTACTTC,CASSYFSPRTGRKTQYF
.,TRBJ2-5,TRBV7-2,.,TGTGCCAGCAGCTTAGCCAGCGGACTTAGGGGGGAGACCCAGTACTTC,CASSLASGLRGETQYF
few,TRBJ2-1,TRBV6-2/TRBV6-3,.,TGTGCCAGCAGCCCAGGGGCCTCCAATGAGCAGTTCTTC,CASSPGASNEQFF
.,TRBJ2-1,TRBV7-3,TRBD2,TGTGCCAGCAGCTTAACGGGGGGGACTAGCGGATACAATGAGCAGTTCTTC,CASSLTGGTSGYNEQFF
few,TRBJ2-3,TRBV7-9,.,TGTGCCAGCAGCCCCGGGGGCGAAGGGGTGGATACGCAGTATTTT,CASSPGGEGVDTQYF
few,TRBJ2-3,TRBV28,TRBD2,TGTGCCAGCAGACTACCACTAGCGGGAGCTACGCAGTATTTT,CASRLPLAGATQYF